This T cell receptor beta chain was found in a study of blood T cell repertoires in COVID-19. Across the study: Both acute and convalescent COVID-19 samples were obtained from the United States, Italy and Spain. T cells, B-cell-depleted T cells, or PBMCs provided the cDNA or gDNA that served as material.

Sequencing was performed with immunoSEQ multiplex PCR; in TCRdb, only in-frame clones are kept and a portion is missing. The sample records around 91,000 clones, around 79% being singletons. The V end was cut by 10 bases, the J end by 3 bases, with 19 bases between. The CDR3 sequence is 15 residues long. CDR1 is ENHRY and CDR2 is SYGVKD in the germline V gene. The chain combines TRBV10-3 with TRBJ1-3; D is perhaps TRBD1 (6 bases). The receptor comes from a woman of 80 years or more with active or convalescent COVID-19. Sequenced material: peripheral blood. DNA of the CDR3: TGTGCCACCAACGGGGGGGGACAACATGGAAACACCATATATTTT. This gives the protein CATNGGGQHGNTIYF.